The rows below give T cell receptor beta chains drawn from one sample of a study of blood T cell repertoires in COVID-19. This table comes from immunoSEQ multiplex PCR, and its TCRdb copy is limited to in-frame clones, with some not included. The repertoire holds about 280,000 clones, with roughly 90% as singletons. The sample consisted of PBMCs or T cells enriched from blood (not recorded which). The receptors originated from a woman between 18 and 29 years old with acute COVID-19. The CDR3 runs from the conserved cysteine through the conserved F or W. Fields, in order: V gene, J gene, D gene, clone size, CDR3 DNA, CDR3 protein. A D gene is named only where the DNA matches it firmly. For some rows the clone size is stated as once, few or many, or as a class when expanded; others skip it.

v_call: TRBV5-1
j_call: TRBJ1-6
d_call: TRBD1
clone_size: medium-sized
cdr3_nt: TGCGCCAGCAGCTTGACAGGGGGCAGAGGCCATTCACCCCTCCACTTT
cdr3_aa: CASSLTGGRGHSPLHF

v_call: TRBV2
j_call: TRBJ1-2
d_call: TRBD1
clone_size: -
cdr3_nt: TGTGCCAGCAGGGACAGGGGACTGCCTAACTATGGCTACACCTTC
cdr3_aa: CASRDRGLPNYGYTF

v_call: TRBV18
j_call: TRBJ1-1
d_call: -
clone_size: -
cdr3_nt: TGTGCCAGCTCACCAGCCGACAGGACTGAAGCTTTCTTT
cdr3_aa: CASSPADRTEAFF

v_call: TRBV10-3
j_call: TRBJ2-5
d_call: TRBD2
clone_size: -
cdr3_nt: TGTGCCATGGGAGCGGGACTAGCGGGAGGTTCAGAGACCCAGTACTTC
cdr3_aa: CAMGAGLAGGSETQYF

v_call: TRBV29-1
j_call: TRBJ2-4
d_call: TRBD2
clone_size: -
cdr3_nt: TGCAGCGTTGTGAGGACTAGTCTGGGCATTCAGTACTTC
cdr3_aa: CSVVRTSLGIQYF

v_call: TRBV19
j_call: TRBJ2-2
d_call: TRBD2
clone_size: -
cdr3_nt: TGTGCCAGTACGAAGCGGGATGGCACCGGGGAGCTGTTTTTT
cdr3_aa: CASTKRDGTGELFF

v_call: TRBV5-4
j_call: TRBJ2-1
d_call: TRBD2
clone_size: -
cdr3_nt: TGTGCCAGCAGCTTGGCCTCCGGGACTAGCGGGTACAATGAGCAGTTCTTC
cdr3_aa: CASSLASGTSGYNEQFF

v_call: TRBV18
j_call: TRBJ2-3
d_call: TRBD2
clone_size: -
cdr3_nt: TGTGCCAGCTCACCAGGACTAGCGAACACAGATACGCAGTATTTT
cdr3_aa: CASSPGLANTDTQYF

v_call: TRBV15
j_call: TRBJ2-7
d_call: TRBD2
clone_size: -
cdr3_nt: TGTGCCACCAGCATACGGACTAGCGGTTACGAGCAGTACTTC
cdr3_aa: CATSIRTSGYEQYF

v_call: TRBV21-1
j_call: TRBJ1-2
d_call: -
clone_size: -
cdr3_nt: TGTGCCAGCAGCAAAGATTTAGGGGACTATGGCTACACCTTC
cdr3_aa: CASSKDLGDYGYTF

v_call: TRBV19
j_call: TRBJ1-1
d_call: -
clone_size: -
cdr3_nt: TGTGCCAGCCACCTGGGGGGATCGAACACTGAAGCTTTCTTT
cdr3_aa: CASHLGGSNTEAFF

v_call: TRBV11-2
j_call: TRBJ2-1
d_call: TRBD2
clone_size: -
cdr3_nt: TGTGCCAGCAGCCCCATAGGTTTTCAAGCGGGAGGCCACAATGAGCAGTTCTTC
cdr3_aa: CASSPIGFQAGGHNEQFF

v_call: TRBV5-1
j_call: TRBJ2-1
d_call: TRBD2
clone_size: -
cdr3_nt: TGCGCCAGCAGGAAGGCTAGCGGGTCATACAATGAGCAGTTCTTC
cdr3_aa: CASRKASGSYNEQFF

v_call: TRBV27
j_call: TRBJ2-7
d_call: -
clone_size: -
cdr3_nt: TGTGCCAGTAAAAGGGGGGGCTCCTACGAGCAGTACTTC
cdr3_aa: CASKRGGSYEQYF

v_call: TRBV15
j_call: TRBJ2-1
d_call: TRBD2
clone_size: -
cdr3_nt: TGTGCCACCAGCAGTGGGACTAGCGGGAGCTCCTACAATGAGCAGTTCTTC
cdr3_aa: CATSSGTSGSSYNEQFF

v_call: TRBV25-1
j_call: TRBJ1-6
d_call: TRBD1
clone_size: -
cdr3_nt: TGTGCCAGCAGTGAGCCAGGGGGCTACTATAATTCACCCCTCCACTTT
cdr3_aa: CASSEPGGYYNSPLHF

v_call: TRBV6-5
j_call: TRBJ2-5
d_call: TRBD2
clone_size: -
cdr3_nt: TGTGCCAGCAGACCCGGGACTAGCAGTAAAGAGACCCAGTACTTC
cdr3_aa: CASRPGTSSKETQYF

v_call: TRBV19
j_call: TRBJ2-1
d_call: TRBD2
clone_size: -
cdr3_nt: TGTGCCAGTACCTCCATGCTAGCGGACTACAATGAGCAGTTCTTC
cdr3_aa: CASTSMLADYNEQFF

v_call: TRBV19
j_call: TRBJ1-1
d_call: TRBD1
clone_size: -
cdr3_nt: TGTGCCAGCCAGGGGGGTGAAGCTTTCTTT
cdr3_aa: CASQGGEAFF

v_call: TRBV27
j_call: TRBJ1-1
d_call: -
clone_size: -
cdr3_nt: TGTGCCAGCAGGCCGGGGCGGGGTTATGAAGCTTTCTTT
cdr3_aa: CASRPGRGYEAFF

v_call: TRBV21-1
j_call: TRBJ1-1
d_call: -
clone_size: -
cdr3_nt: TGTGCCAGCAACCAACAGGGGGCCCCTGAAGCTTTCTTT
cdr3_aa: CASNQQGAPEAFF

v_call: TRBV1
j_call: TRBJ1-2
d_call: -
clone_size: -
cdr3_nt: TGCACCAGCAGCCAAAGGGGAGGTGGCTACACCTTC
cdr3_aa: CTSSQRGGGYTF

v_call: TRBV10-2
j_call: TRBJ2-1
d_call: TRBD2
clone_size: -
cdr3_nt: TGCGCCAGCAGGATGGGACTAGCAGGACGGGGGTCCTACAATGAGCAGTTCTTC
cdr3_aa: CASRMGLAGRGSYNEQFF

v_call: TRBV5-1
j_call: TRBJ2-6
d_call: -
clone_size: -
cdr3_nt: TGCGCCAGCAGCCTCCCTGGGGCCAACGTCCTGACTTTC
cdr3_aa: CASSLPGANVLTF

v_call: TRBV10-1
j_call: TRBJ2-3
d_call: TRBD1
clone_size: -
cdr3_nt: TGCGCCAGCAGCCCCGGGACAGCTAGAGATACGCAGTATTTT
cdr3_aa: CASSPGTARDTQYF

v_call: TRBV6-5
j_call: TRBJ2-1
d_call: TRBD1
clone_size: once
cdr3_nt: TGTGCCAGCAGTTACTCGAACAGGGGCGATGAGCAGTTCTTC
cdr3_aa: CASSYSNRGDEQFF

v_call: TRBV18
j_call: TRBJ2-7
d_call: TRBD1
clone_size: -
cdr3_nt: TGTGCCAGCTCTCGACGACAGGGTACTTGGGAGCAGTACTTC
cdr3_aa: CASSRRQGTWEQYF

v_call: TRBV7-2
j_call: TRBJ2-2
d_call: -
clone_size: -
cdr3_nt: TGTGCCAGCAGCTTTCGGGGTAGCGCTAACACCGGGGAGCTGTTTTTT
cdr3_aa: CASSFRGSANTGELFF

v_call: TRBV9
j_call: TRBJ1-1
d_call: -
clone_size: -
cdr3_nt: TGTGCCAGCAGCGTGACAGCAGGGGCATTGGACACTGAAGCTTTCTTT
cdr3_aa: CASSVTAGALDTEAFF

v_call: TRBV4-3
j_call: TRBJ2-1
d_call: TRBD2
clone_size: once
cdr3_nt: TGCGCCAGCAGCCCCTCAAGACTAGCGGACTTCAATGAGCAGTTCTTC
cdr3_aa: CASSPSRLADFNEQFF

v_call: TRBV7-9
j_call: TRBJ1-2
d_call: TRBD1
clone_size: -
cdr3_nt: TGTGCCAGCAGCTTAGGACAGGGGGCTTATGGCTACACCTTC
cdr3_aa: CASSLGQGAYGYTF

v_call: TRBV12-3/TRBV12-4
j_call: TRBJ2-2
d_call: -
clone_size: -
cdr3_nt: TGTGCCAGCAGTATACTGAGAACCGGGGAGCTGTTTTTT
cdr3_aa: CASSILRTGELFF

v_call: TRBV2
j_call: TRBJ2-1
d_call: TRBD2
clone_size: -
cdr3_nt: TGTGCCAGCTTCGGGACTAGCGGGAGGAATGAGCAGTTCTTC
cdr3_aa: CASFGTSGRNEQFF

v_call: TRBV28
j_call: TRBJ2-3
d_call: -
clone_size: once
cdr3_nt: TGTGCCAGCATTACTAGCCTCTCAGGCACAGATACGCAGTATTTT
cdr3_aa: CASITSLSGTDTQYF

v_call: TRBV5-1
j_call: TRBJ1-1
d_call: -
clone_size: -
cdr3_nt: TGCGCCAGCAGCAGGCCGGGGGGAGTGATGAACACTGAAGCTTTCTTT
cdr3_aa: CASSRPGGVMNTEAFF

v_call: TRBV28
j_call: TRBJ2-5
d_call: -
clone_size: -
cdr3_nt: TGTGCCAGCATGTCCTGGCTTGAGACCCAGTACTTC
cdr3_aa: CASMSWLETQYF

v_call: TRBV29-1
j_call: TRBJ1-4
d_call: -
clone_size: -
cdr3_nt: TGCAGCGCAACAGGGTTGGCTAATGAAAAACTGTTTTTT
cdr3_aa: CSATGLANEKLFF

v_call: TRBV29-1
j_call: TRBJ2-2
d_call: TRBD2
clone_size: -
cdr3_nt: TGCAGCGTGGCTGGACTAGTCGGGGAGCTGTTTTTT
cdr3_aa: CSVAGLVGELFF

v_call: TRBV27
j_call: TRBJ2-1
d_call: TRBD2
clone_size: -
cdr3_nt: TGTGCCAGCAGTTCTATGGCGGGAGGATCCTACAATGAGCAGTTCTTC
cdr3_aa: CASSSMAGGSYNEQFF

v_call: TRBV11-2
j_call: TRBJ2-6
d_call: -
clone_size: -
cdr3_nt: TGTGCCAGCAGGTATACAGGCTCTGGGGCCAACGTCCTGACTTTC
cdr3_aa: CASRYTGSGANVLTF

v_call: TRBV6-5
j_call: TRBJ1-4
d_call: TRBD1
clone_size: -
cdr3_nt: TGTGCCAGCAGAGGGACAGTTACTAATGAAAAACTGTTTTTT
cdr3_aa: CASRGTVTNEKLFF

v_call: TRBV11-3
j_call: TRBJ2-2
d_call: TRBD2
clone_size: -
cdr3_nt: TGTGCCAGCAGCCCAGCGGGAGGCCTGAACACCGGGGAGCTGTTTTTT
cdr3_aa: CASSPAGGLNTGELFF

v_call: TRBV25-1
j_call: TRBJ1-2
d_call: -
clone_size: -
cdr3_nt: TGTGCCAGCAGTACAGGGTATCAGCGCTACACCTTC
cdr3_aa: CASSTGYQRYTF

v_call: TRBV7-2
j_call: TRBJ1-1
d_call: TRBD1
clone_size: once
cdr3_nt: TGTGCCAGCAGCTTATCGGGGACAGGGAACACTGAAGCTTTCTTT
cdr3_aa: CASSLSGTGNTEAFF

v_call: TRBV6-6
j_call: TRBJ2-7
d_call: TRBD2
clone_size: -
cdr3_nt: TGTGCCAGCAGTCCCCGGACTAGCGGGAGGGGAAGAGGGGAGCAGTACTTC
cdr3_aa: CASSPRTSGRGRGEQYF

v_call: TRBV7-7
j_call: TRBJ2-2
d_call: TRBD2
clone_size: -
cdr3_nt: TGTGCTAGCAGCCCTAACCCGGGACTAGCGGTGGACACCGGGGAGCTGTTTTTT
cdr3_aa: CASSPNPGLAVDTGELFF

v_call: TRBV5-6
j_call: TRBJ2-3
d_call: -
clone_size: -
cdr3_nt: TGTGCCAGCAGCTTGGTAGGGGCCACCACAGATACGCAGTATTTT
cdr3_aa: CASSLVGATTDTQYF

v_call: TRBV7-3
j_call: TRBJ2-7
d_call: TRBD1
clone_size: -
cdr3_nt: TGTGCCAGCAGTTTCACCGGGACAGGACCCTACGAGCAGTACTTC
cdr3_aa: CASSFTGTGPYEQYF

v_call: TRBV27
j_call: TRBJ2-1
d_call: -
clone_size: -
cdr3_nt: TGTGCCAGCAGTTTCATAGGGGGTGAAAATGAGCAGTTCTTC
cdr3_aa: CASSFIGGENEQFF

v_call: TRBV29-1
j_call: TRBJ2-7
d_call: TRBD2
clone_size: -
cdr3_nt: TGCAGCGTAGGCGGGGGGGCGGGAGGAACTTACGAGCAGTACTTC
cdr3_aa: CSVGGGAGGTYEQYF

v_call: TRBV2
j_call: TRBJ2-1
d_call: TRBD2
clone_size: -
cdr3_nt: TGTGCCAGCAGTGCCCGGACTAGCGGGAGGGCTATTGAGCAGTTCTTC
cdr3_aa: CASSARTSGRAIEQFF

v_call: TRBV5-1
j_call: TRBJ2-7
d_call: -
clone_size: -
cdr3_nt: TGCGCCAGCAGCTTGGTTAGCCCAAAGAGTACCGAGCAGTACTTC
cdr3_aa: CASSLVSPKSTEQYF

v_call: TRBV10-3
j_call: TRBJ2-3
d_call: TRBD2
clone_size: -
cdr3_nt: TGTGCCATTGGGACTAGCTCAGATACGCAGTATTTT
cdr3_aa: CAIGTSSDTQYF

v_call: TRBV7-9
j_call: TRBJ1-2
d_call: -
clone_size: -
cdr3_nt: TGTGCCAGCAGCCCCGCAGGGGCCTATGGCTACACCTTC
cdr3_aa: CASSPAGAYGYTF

v_call: TRBV7-2
j_call: TRBJ2-2
d_call: TRBD1
clone_size: -
cdr3_nt: TGTGCCAGCAGCTTAGCGGGGACAGGGGTGACCGGGGAGCTGTTTTTT
cdr3_aa: CASSLAGTGVTGELFF

v_call: TRBV27
j_call: TRBJ1-1
d_call: -
clone_size: -
cdr3_nt: TGTGCCAGCAGTTCCCGCCCCAGGGAAATAAGGACTGAAGCTTTCTTT
cdr3_aa: CASSSRPREIRTEAFF

v_call: TRBV5-5
j_call: TRBJ2-7
d_call: -
clone_size: few
cdr3_nt: TGTGCCAGCAGCTTGAGCAGGGATAGGAAGCAGTACTTC
cdr3_aa: CASSLSRDRKQYF